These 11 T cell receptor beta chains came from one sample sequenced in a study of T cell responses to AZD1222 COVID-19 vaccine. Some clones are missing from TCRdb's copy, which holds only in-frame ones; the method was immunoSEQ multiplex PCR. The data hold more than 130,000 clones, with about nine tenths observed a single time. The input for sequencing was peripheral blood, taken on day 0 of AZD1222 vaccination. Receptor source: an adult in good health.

The CDR3 loop is CASASTGGSETQYF. CDR3 coding DNA: TGTGCCAGCGCCTCTACGGGGGGTTCGGAGACCCAGTACTTC. The chain recombines TRBV5-6 with TRBJ2-5, with TRBD2 matching over 7 bases. The trim removed 7 bases at V and 5 bases at J, leaving 11 bases unmatched. This CDR3 has 14 residues. Germline V gives CDR1 SGHDT, CDR2 YYEEEE.

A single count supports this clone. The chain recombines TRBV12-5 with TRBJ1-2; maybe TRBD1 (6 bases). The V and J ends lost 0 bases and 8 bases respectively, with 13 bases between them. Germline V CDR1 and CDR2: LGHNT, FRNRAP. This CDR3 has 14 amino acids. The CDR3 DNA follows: TGTGCTAGTGGTTTGGTACCCGGGGGGCGGGGCTACACCTTC. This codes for CASGLVPGGRGYTF. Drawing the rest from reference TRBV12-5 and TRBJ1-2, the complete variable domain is DARVTQTPRHKVTEMGQEVTMRCQPILGHNTVFWYRQTMMQGLELLAYFRNRAPLDDSGMPKDRFSAEMPDATLATLKIQPSEPRDSAVYFCASGLVPGGRGYTFGSGTRLTVV.

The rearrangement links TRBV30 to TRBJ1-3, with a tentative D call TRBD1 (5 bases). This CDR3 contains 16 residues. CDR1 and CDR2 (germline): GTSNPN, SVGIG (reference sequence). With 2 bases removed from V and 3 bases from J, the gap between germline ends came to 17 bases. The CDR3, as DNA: TGTGCCTGGAGTCCGCCTCGGGGGTCTGGTGGAAACACCATATATTTT. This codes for CAWSPPRGSGGNTIYF.

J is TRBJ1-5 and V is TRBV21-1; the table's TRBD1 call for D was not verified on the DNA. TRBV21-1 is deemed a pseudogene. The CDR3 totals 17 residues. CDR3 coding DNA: TGTGCCAGATACCGGGACAGGATTGAAGATGGTGGTCAGCCCCAGCATTTT. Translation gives CARYRDRIEDGGQPQHF.

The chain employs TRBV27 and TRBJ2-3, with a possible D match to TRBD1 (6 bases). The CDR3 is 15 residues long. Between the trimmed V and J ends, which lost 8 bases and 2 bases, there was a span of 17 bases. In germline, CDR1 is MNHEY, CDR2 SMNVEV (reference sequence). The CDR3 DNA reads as TGTGCCAGCGGGCCGTTACAGGGACCCACAGATACGCAGTATTTT. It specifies CASGPLQGPTDTQYF.

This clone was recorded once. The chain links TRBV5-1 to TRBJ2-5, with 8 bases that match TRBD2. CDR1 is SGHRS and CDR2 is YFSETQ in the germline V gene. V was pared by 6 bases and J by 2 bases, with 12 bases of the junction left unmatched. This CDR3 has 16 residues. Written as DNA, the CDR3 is TGCGCCAGCAAGTTGAGCGGGGGATGGGGGCAAGAGACCCAGTACTTC. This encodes CASKLSGGWGQETQYF.

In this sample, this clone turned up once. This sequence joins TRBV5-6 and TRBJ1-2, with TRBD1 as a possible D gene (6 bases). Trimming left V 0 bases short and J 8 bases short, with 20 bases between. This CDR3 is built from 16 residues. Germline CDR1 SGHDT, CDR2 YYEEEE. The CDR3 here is CASSLVGGTGRDGYTF. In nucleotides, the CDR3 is TGTGCCAGCAGCTTGGTAGGTGGTACAGGGAGGGACGGCTACACCTTC.

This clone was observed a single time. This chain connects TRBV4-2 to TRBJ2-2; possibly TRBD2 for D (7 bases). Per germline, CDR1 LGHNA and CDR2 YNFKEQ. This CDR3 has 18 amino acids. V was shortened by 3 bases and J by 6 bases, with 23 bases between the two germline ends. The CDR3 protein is CASSHPSEGGGPPGELFF. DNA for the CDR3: TGTGCCAGCAGCCATCCTTCCGAGGGCGGGGGCCCGCCCGGGGAGCTGTTTTTT.

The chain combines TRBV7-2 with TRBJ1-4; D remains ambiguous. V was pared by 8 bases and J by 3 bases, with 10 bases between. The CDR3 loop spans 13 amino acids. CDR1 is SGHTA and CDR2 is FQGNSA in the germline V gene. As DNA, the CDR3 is TGTGCCAGCCGCCGGGCCCCTAATGAAAAACTGTTTTTT. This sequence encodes CASRRAPNEKLFF.

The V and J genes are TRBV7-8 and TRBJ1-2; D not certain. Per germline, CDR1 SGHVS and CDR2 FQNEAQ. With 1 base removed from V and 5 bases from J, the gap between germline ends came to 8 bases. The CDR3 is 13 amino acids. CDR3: CASSLGSAYGYTF. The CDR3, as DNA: TGTGCCAGCAGCTTAGGGTCGGCGTATGGCTACACCTTC.

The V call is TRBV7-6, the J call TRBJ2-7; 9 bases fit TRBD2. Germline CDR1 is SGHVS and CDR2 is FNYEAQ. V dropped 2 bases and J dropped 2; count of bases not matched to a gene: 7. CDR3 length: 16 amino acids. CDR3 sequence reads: CASSLSGREGPYEQYF. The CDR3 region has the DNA TGTGCCAGCAGCTTATCGGGGCGGGAGGGACCCTACGAGCAGTACTTC.